This T cell receptor beta chain was obtained from a study of blood T cell repertoires in COVID-19. About the research overall: Donors in the United States, Italy and Spain gave samples during acute or convalescent COVID-19.

In the original analysis: Estimates of nucleated cell counts were drawn from the amplification of reference gene primers. Here immunoSEQ multiplex PCR was the method, and the copy in TCRdb shows in-frame clones only, minus some. The V and J calls and clone size were taken over from that table, and D and trimming were inferred from the DNA. Among 30,000 to 40,000 clones listed, about 90% were seen once. This clone was seen a single time. The CDR3 length is 18 residues. The V and J ends lost 4 bases and 4 bases, in that order; junction bases with no gene match: 11. CDR1 and CDR2 from the germline V gene are MNHEY and SVGEGT.

This receptor was obtained from a man aged 60 to 69 with active COVID-19. This chain uses TRBV6-2 or TRBV6-3 with TRBJ2-7; the match to TRBD2 covers 15 bases. The sample was peripheral blood. The CDR3 sequence is CASSSSGTSGRPNYEQYF. The CDR3 DNA reads TGTGCCAGCAGTTCGTCCGGGACTAGCGGGAGGCCTAATTACGAGCAGTACTTC.